The present entry profiles one TCR beta chain with its context. The antigen remains undetermined. As defined, naive CD8 cells were CD45RO-negative and positively selected for CCR7, with terminally differentiated effector memory CD45RA+ cells excluded. CDR3 length: 15 amino acids. The V and J ends lost 8 bases and 5 bases, in that order; junction bases with no gene match: 11. CDR1 is MDHEN, CDR2 SYDVKM, per germline. The data derive from a study of shared clonotypes between healthy human individuals. Study results and caveats: Specimens sampled were limited to blood, with tissue repertoires likely differing.

The repertoire was sequenced with immunoSEQ multiplex PCR; TCRdb's copy has only in-frame clones and lacks some. The sample records 560,000 or so clones, approximately 96% being singletons. This TCR derives from a woman in her 30s in good health. This sequence joins TRBV28 and TRBJ2-3; 9 bases map to TRBD1. The sample comprised naive CD8+ T cells sorted from blood. In DNA, the CDR3 is TGTGCCAGCCAAACCGGGACAGGGTTAGGAGATACGCAGTATTTT. Translated, it gives CASQTGTGLGDTQYF.